Listed below are T cell receptor beta chains from one sample, sequenced in a study of OX40 agonist ivuxolimab in advanced cancers. Sequencing used immunoSEQ multiplex PCR; TCRdb keeps in-frame clones, though not all of them. Of nearly 20,000 clones in the sample, about four fifths were seen once. The specimen comprised CD4+ or CD8+ T cells sorted from blood, sampled in a trial of the OX40 agonist ivuxolimab. These receptors all come from an adult with an advanced solid tumor such as melanoma, head and neck, liver or kidney cancer. Each CDR3 is given with its conserved first and last residue. The D gene is left open where the match is weak. The size field is filled for only some rows; it gives once, few, many or a size class.

CDR3nt	CDR3aa	v_gene	j_gene	d_gene	len	abundance
TGTGCCAGCAGTACTGAACCGGGGGCCTACGAGCAGTACTTC	CASSTEPGAYEQYF	TRBV28	TRBJ2-7	NA	14	NA
TGTGCCAGCAGTTACTCGACGGGGGACACTGAAGCTTTCTTT	CASSYSTGDTEAFF	TRBV6-5	TRBJ1-1	NA	14	NA
TGTGCCAGCAGCCCCGGTACGTGGGCCACCGGGGAGCTGTTTTTT	CASSPGTWATGELFF	TRBV5-8	TRBJ2-2	NA	15	NA
TGTGCCAGCAGTCACGACAGGTACGAGCAGTACTTC	CASSHDRYEQYF	TRBV6-5	TRBJ2-7	NA	12	NA
TGTGCCAGCAGCCTAGCGGGAGAAGGGTACGAGCAGTACTTC	CASSLAGEGYEQYF	TRBV27	TRBJ2-7	TRBD2	14	NA
TGTGCCAGCAGTCAAACTAGCGGTAATTTCAATGAGCAGTTCTTC	CASSQTSGNFNEQFF	TRBV27	TRBJ2-1	TRBD2	15	NA
TGTGCCAGCAGCTTGTACGAACTAGCGGGGGGGTCCCATGAGCAGTTCTTC	CASSLYELAGGSHEQFF	TRBV7-8	TRBJ2-1	TRBD2	17	once
TGTGCCAGCAGCCCGAGAGGATCCTACGAGCAGTACTTC	CASSPRGSYEQYF	TRBV7-2	TRBJ2-7	NA	13	NA
TGTGCCAGCAGCGTTGGGACAGGGGATATGTACCAAGAGACCCAGTACTTC	CASSVGTGDMYQETQYF	TRBV7-9	TRBJ2-5	TRBD1	17	NA
TGTGCCAGCAGTTCAGGGACTGAAGCTTTCTTT	CASSSGTEAFF	TRBV6-5	TRBJ1-1	NA	11	once
TGTGCCAGCAGCTCATCAGACACGCTGGACGTGGATACGCAGTATTTT	CASSSSDTLDVDTQYF	TRBV7-9	TRBJ2-3	NA	16	NA
TGTGCCAGCCGGGCATGGGGACTCTACGAGCAGTACTTC	CASRAWGLYEQYF	TRBV6-5	TRBJ2-7	NA	13	NA
TGTGCCAGCTCACCTACGGACAGGGTACTCTCCTACGAGCAGTACTTC	CASSPTDRVLSYEQYF	TRBV18	TRBJ2-7	TRBD1	16	NA
TGTGCCAGCAGTTACGGACCCACAGGGGGGAATACTGAAGCTTTCTTT	CASSYGPTGGNTEAFF	TRBV6-5	TRBJ1-1	TRBD1	16	NA
TGCGCCAGCAGCGGGACTAGCGGGGGACTATACAATGAGCAGTTCTTC	CASSGTSGGLYNEQFF	TRBV5-1	TRBJ2-1	TRBD2	16	NA
TGTGCCAGCAGCCGGGTCGCCTACGAGCAGTACTTC	CASSRVAYEQYF	TRBV7-9	TRBJ2-7	NA	12	NA
TGTGCCAGCAGCGGACACAGGGGAAGTCAGCCCCAGCATTTT	CASSGHRGSQPQHF	TRBV9	TRBJ1-5	TRBD1	14	NA
TGTGCCAGCAGCGTAGAGGGGTTTGAAGCTTTCTTT	CASSVEGFEAFF	TRBV9	TRBJ1-1	NA	12	NA
TGTGCCAGCAGCCCCTCCTCGCGGATTAATGAAAAACTGTTTTTT	CASSPSSRINEKLFF	TRBV7-9	TRBJ1-4	NA	15	NA
TGCGCCAGCAGCCAAAGGGCAGCCTCCGATTATAATTCACCCCTCCACTTT	CASSQRAASDYNSPLHF	TRBV4-1	TRBJ1-6	NA	17	once
TGCGCCAGCAGCCAAGATTTAGGGGTAGGGGGGCCCTATGGCTACACCTTC	CASSQDLGVGGPYGYTF	TRBV4-3	TRBJ1-2	NA	17	NA
TGTGCCAGCAGTGAACGAAGCTACGAGCAGTACTTC	CASSERSYEQYF	TRBV25-1	TRBJ2-7	NA	12	NA
TGTGCCAGCAGCGAGGCGGGGATGAACACTGAAGCTTTCTTT	CASSEAGMNTEAFF	TRBV9	TRBJ1-1	NA	14	NA
TGTGCCAGCAGCTTAGCCGCTCACAATGAGCAGTTCTTC	CASSLAAHNEQFF	TRBV7-2	TRBJ2-1	NA	13	NA
TGCAGCGTTGAAAGGACAGGGGGTCCAGGGACCCAGTACTTC	CSVERTGGPGTQYF	TRBV29-1	TRBJ2-5	TRBD1	14	NA
TGTGCCAGCAGTTACTTACCGGGACAGGGGCCTGGAAACACCATATATTTT	CASSYLPGQGPGNTIYF	TRBV6-7	TRBJ1-3	TRBD1	17	NA
TGTGCCAGCAGCTTAGCGCGGGACGGGGCCTACGAGCAGTACTTC	CASSLARDGAYEQYF	TRBV7-8	TRBJ2-7	NA	15	NA
TGTGCCAGCAGTGGGACCTACAATGAGCAGTTCTTC	CASSGTYNEQFF	TRBV28	TRBJ2-1	NA	12	NA
TGTGCCAGCAGCCAACGTTTTACAGGGGCGGCTGAAGCTTTCTTT	CASSQRFTGAAEAFF	TRBV4-2	TRBJ1-1	TRBD1	15	once
TGTGCCAGCAGTTACTCGTTTCGTGATACGCAGTATTTT	CASSYSFRDTQYF	TRBV6-5	TRBJ2-3	NA	13	NA
TGTGCCAGCAGTGACTCGACAGGGGGCAATCAGCCCCAGCATTTT	CASSDSTGGNQPQHF	TRBV6-4	TRBJ1-5	TRBD1	15	medium-sized
TGTGCCAGTAGGCTTGGTGCCGGGGAGCTGTTTTTT	CASRLGAGELFF	TRBV19	TRBJ2-2	NA	12	NA
TGTGCCTGGAGTGAACACACTAGCGGGGAAGAGACCCAGTACTTC	CAWSEHTSGEETQYF	TRBV30	TRBJ2-5	TRBD2	15	NA
TGTGCCAGCACCATGCAGGGGGCGGAGGGCACAGATACGCAGTATTTT	CASTMQGAEGTDTQYF	TRBV7-9	TRBJ2-3	TRBD1	16	NA
TGTGCCAGCACCCCCCCTCGAGCAAGCAATCAGCCCCAGCATTTT	CASTPPRASNQPQHF	TRBV28	TRBJ1-5	NA	15	NA
TGTGCCAGCTCCGACAGGGGGTTTGGCTACACCTTC	CASSDRGFGYTF	TRBV28	TRBJ1-2	TRBD1	12	NA
TGTGCCAGCAGCTTGGAGGGCAGTAGCAATCAGCCCCAGCATTTT	CASSLEGSSNQPQHF	TRBV5-8	TRBJ1-5	NA	15	many
TGTGCCAGCAGCCCCCTAGGGGGCCTGAACACCGGGGAGCTGTTTTTT	CASSPLGGLNTGELFF	TRBV9	TRBJ2-2	TRBD1	16	NA
TGTGCCAGCAGTGAAGCGCTCCAGGGGGCGGGGGATGAGCAGTTCTTC	CASSEALQGAGDEQFF	TRBV6-1	TRBJ2-1	NA	16	NA